This TCR beta chain was documented in a study of identical twins. Via MiXCR, TCRdb re-called the 5' RACE reads, giving one row per CDR3 protein. Here the sample spans under 800,000 distinct CDR3 sequences, less than 25% being singletons. The CDR3 consists of 16 residues. Germline CDR1 SGHVS, CDR2 FNYEAQ. V was clipped by 1 base and J by 3 bases, with 16 bases between them. This same sample was also taken into another study, of T cells expressing NK-cell markers. That work contributes: Dominant NKG2C+ clonotypes accounted for about 1.0-8% of CD8+ T cells in more than 5 donors.

The clonotype originates from a young woman in good health. The J gene is TRBJ2-7, the V gene TRBV7-6; D might be TRBD1 (5 bases). Sequencing used PBMCs. CDR3 protein: CASSLGSGHGGYEQYF. In DNA, the CDR3 is TGTGCCAGCAGCTTAGGTTCTGGACACGGTGGCTACGAGCAGTACTTC. Drawing the rest from reference TRBV7-6 and TRBJ2-7, the complete variable domain is GAGVSQSPRYKVTKRGQDVALRCDPISGHVSLYWYRQALGQGPEFLTYFNYEAQQDKSGLPNDRFSAERPEGSISTLTIQRTEQRDSAMYRCASSLGSGHGGYEQYFGPGTRLTVT.